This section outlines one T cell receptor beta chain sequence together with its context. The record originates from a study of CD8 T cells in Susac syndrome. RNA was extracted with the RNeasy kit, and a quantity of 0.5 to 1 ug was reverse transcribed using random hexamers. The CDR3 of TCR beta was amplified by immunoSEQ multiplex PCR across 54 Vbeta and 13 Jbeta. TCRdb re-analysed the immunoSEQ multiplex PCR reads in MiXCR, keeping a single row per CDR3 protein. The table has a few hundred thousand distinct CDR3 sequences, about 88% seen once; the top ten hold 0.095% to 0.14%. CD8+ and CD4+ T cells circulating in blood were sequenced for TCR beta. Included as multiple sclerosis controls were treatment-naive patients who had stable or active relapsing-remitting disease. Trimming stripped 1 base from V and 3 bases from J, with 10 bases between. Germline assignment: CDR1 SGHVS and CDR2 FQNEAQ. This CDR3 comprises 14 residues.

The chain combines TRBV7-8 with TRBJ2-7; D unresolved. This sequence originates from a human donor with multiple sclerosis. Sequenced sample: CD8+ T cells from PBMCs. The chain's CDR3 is CASSLEPLRYEQYF. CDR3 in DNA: TGTGCCAGCAGCTTAGAACCTCTGCGCTACGAGCAGTACTTC.